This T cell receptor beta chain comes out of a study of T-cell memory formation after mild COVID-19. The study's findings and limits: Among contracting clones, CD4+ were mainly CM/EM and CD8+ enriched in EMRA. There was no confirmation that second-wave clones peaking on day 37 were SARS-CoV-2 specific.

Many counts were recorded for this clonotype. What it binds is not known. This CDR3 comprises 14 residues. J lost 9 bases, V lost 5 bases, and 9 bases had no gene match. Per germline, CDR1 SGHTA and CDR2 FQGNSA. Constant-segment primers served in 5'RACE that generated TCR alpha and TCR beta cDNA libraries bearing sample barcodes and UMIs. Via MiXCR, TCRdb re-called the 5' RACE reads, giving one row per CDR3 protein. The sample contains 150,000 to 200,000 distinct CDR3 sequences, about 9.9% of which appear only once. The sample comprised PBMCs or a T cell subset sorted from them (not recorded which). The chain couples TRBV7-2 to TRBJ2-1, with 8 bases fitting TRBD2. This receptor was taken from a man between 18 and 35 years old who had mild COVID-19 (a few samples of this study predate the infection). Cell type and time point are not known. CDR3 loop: CASSAGGGLREQFF. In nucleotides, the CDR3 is TGTGCCAGCAGCGCCGGGGGGGGGCTGCGTGAGCAGTTCTTC.